The 27 T cell receptor beta chains listed next were all sequenced from one sample in a study of blood T cell repertoires in COVID-19. The data were produced by immunoSEQ multiplex PCR, yet TCRdb's version contains in-frame clones alone and is incomplete. The table records about 150,000 clones, roughly 78% of them present only once. The sequenced sample consisted of peripheral blood. These receptors were taken from a man older than 75 with acute or convalescent COVID-19.

V is TRBV5-4 and J is TRBJ2-2; 11 bases align to TRBD2. There are 14 residues in the CDR3. Germline V gene data show CDR1 as SGHNT and CDR2 as YYREEE (reference sequence). V lost 7 bases and J lost 7; bases outside the gene matches: 6. The CDR3: CASGGTSGGGELFF. The CDR3 nucleotides are TGTGCCAGCGGGGGGACTAGCGGCGGCGGGGAGCTGTTTTTT. The full variable domain, its missing parts supplied by reference TRBV5-4 and TRBJ2-2, is ETGVTQSPTHLIKTRGQQVTLRCSSQSGHNTVSWYQQALGQGPQFIFQYYREEENGRGNFPPRFSGLQFPNYSSELNVNALELDDSALYLCASGGTSGGGELFFGEGSRLTVL.

This clone was seen a single time. The chain employs TRBV11-3 and TRBJ2-7; perhaps TRBD1 as D (6 bases). The CDR3 is 13 residues long. Trimming left V 4 bases short and J 2 bases short, with 9 bases between. In germline, CDR1 is SGHNT, CDR2 YENEEA. The CDR3 coding sequence is TGTGCCAGCAGCTCCGGACAGACCTACGAGCAGTACTTC. It translates to CASSSGQTYEQYF.

J is TRBJ2-5 and V is TRBV19; possible D gene TRBD1, 6 bases. Per the germline V gene, CDR1 is LNHDA and CDR2 is SQIVND (reference sequence). The CDR3 totals 15 residues. Trimming took 1 base from V and 5 from J, leaving 14 bases between them. CDR3 sequence reads: CASSIGGTLWETQYF. CDR3 nucleotide sequence: TGTGCCAGTAGTATAGGGGGGACACTGTGGGAGACCCAGTACTTC.

J is TRBJ2-7 and V is TRBV11-1, with D tentatively TRBD2 (5 bases). The V gene lost 5 bases and the J gene lost 2 bases, with 10 bases spanning the gap. This CDR3 region has 13 residues. CDR1 and CDR2 (germline): SGHAT, FQDESV (reference sequence). The CDR3 loop is CASSVRGTYEQYV. The CDR3 DNA reads TGTGCCAGCAGCGTTAGAGGGACCTACGAGCAGTACGTC.

The chain couples TRBV6-5 to TRBJ1-2; D may be TRBD1 (5 bases). CDR1 MNHEY and CDR2 SVGAGI come from the germline V gene. The CDR3 covers 14 residues. V dropped 2 bases and J dropped 4 bases, with 11 bases sitting between them. Here the CDR3 reads CASSYRQGRYGYTF. The CDR3 DNA reads TGTGCCAGCAGTTACCGGCAGGGCCGCTATGGCTACACCTTC.

The V call is TRBV2, the J call TRBJ2-2, with TRBD1 as a possible D gene (6 bases). The CDR3 loop spans 14 amino acids. V was trimmed by 6 bases and J by 5 bases, leaving 13 bases between them. Germline assignment: CDR1 SNHLY and CDR2 FYNNEI. DNA of the CDR3: TGTGCCAGCAGCCCCTCGAGGGGGACCGGGGAGCTGTTTTTT. Its protein product is CASSPSRGTGELFF.

The chain joins TRBV10-2 to TRBJ2-1; D might be TRBD2 (7 bases). Germline V gene sequence: CDR1 WSHSY, CDR2 SAAADI. The CDR3 contains 17 residues. V lost 4 bases to trimming and J lost 4 bases, with 20 bases between them. CDR3 bases: TGCGCCAGCAGTGGGGCCCCTAAGGGGGGGTGGTACAATGAGCAGTTCTTC. Its protein product is CASSGAPKGGWYNEQFF.

This chain connects TRBV19 to TRBJ1-2, with 7 nucleotides matching TRBD1. Germline V gene sequence: CDR1 LNHDA, CDR2 SQIVND (reference sequence). CDR3 length: 14 residues. Germline trimming cut 3 bases from V and 1 base from J; bases unmatched to any gene: 2. The CDR3 loop reads CASSMGQNNYGYTF. The DNA of the CDR3 is TGTGCCAGTAGTATGGGACAGAATAACTATGGCTACACCTTC.

V is TRBV6-5 and J is TRBJ2-7; the match to TRBD1 covers 12 bases. The length of the CDR3 is 14 residues. Germline V lookup: CDR1 MNHEY, CDR2 SVGAGI. The V segment lost 7 bases and the J segment 3 bases; nucleotides outside the gene matches: 4. The CDR3 DNA reads as TGTGCCAGCACCAGGGACAGGGGGCTCTACGAGCAGTACGTC. Encoded protein: CASTRDRGLYEQYV.

The DNA of the CDR3 is TGTGCCAGTAGTTCCTCGGTACAGGGGAGCTCCTACAATGAGCAGTTCTTC. This sequence encodes CASSSSVQGSSYNEQFF. V and J are TRBV19 and TRBJ2-1, with 7 bases identical to TRBD1. Losses at the gene ends were 5 bases for V and 0 bases for J; bases not matched to a gene: 10. Germline V gene sequence: CDR1 LNHDA, CDR2 SQIVND (reference sequence). CDR3 length: 17 residues.

There are many counts of this clone. The chain couples TRBV7-9 to TRBJ2-3; D possibly corresponds to TRBD2 (5 bases). V lost 1 base and J 4 bases, leaving 9 bases between the germline ends. This CDR3 has 14 amino acids. CDR1 SEHNR and CDR2 FQNEAQ come from the germline V gene (reference sequence). CDR3 DNA: TGTGCCAGCAGCTTAGTATCCGGGGCAGATACGCAGTATTTT. As protein: CASSLVSGADTQYF.

This sequence joins TRBV4-2 and TRBJ2-5, with TRBD1 identical over 12 bases. CDR1 is LGHNA and CDR2 is YNFKEQ in the germline V gene. There are 15 residues in the CDR3. V shed 0 bases and J 7 bases; nucleotides not matched to a gene: 3. CDR3 loop: CASSQEGQGAGTQYF. The CDR3 nucleotides are TGTGCCAGCAGCCAAGAGGGACAGGGGGCAGGGACCCAGTACTTC.

This chain uses TRBV30 with TRBJ1-5; possibly TRBD1 for D (6 bases). The germline V gene encodes CDR1 GTSNPN and CDR2 SVGIG (reference sequence). V gave up 2 bases and J gave up 2 bases, with 7 bases separating them. This CDR3 region has 13 residues. CDR3 sequence (DNA): TGTGCCTGGAGTCACAGGGGCAATCAGCCCCAGCATTTT. Protein product: CAWSHRGNQPQHF.

The rearrangement uses TRBV9 and TRBJ2-6, with D tentatively TRBD2 (5 bases). The CDR3 runs 19 residues. The ends were cut back, 0 bases at V and 0 bases at J, with 16 bases in the middle. Germline V lookup: CDR1 SGDLS, CDR2 YYNGEE. CDR3: CASSVDGRPGSSGANVLTF. The CDR3 DNA follows: TGTGCCAGCAGCGTAGACGGCAGGCCGGGGAGCTCTGGGGCCAACGTCCTGACTTTC.

The chain joins TRBV3-1 (or the pseudogene TRBV3-2) to TRBJ2-7, with 9 bases matching TRBD1. CDR1 and CDR2 from the germline V gene are LGHDT and YNNKEL (reference sequence). V was clipped by 0 bases and J by 2 bases; unmatched bases: 5. This CDR3 contains 16 residues. CDR3 bases: TGTGCCAGCAGCCAAGATTTGGGGACAGGGCCCTACGAGCAGTACTTC. This gives the protein CASSQDLGTGPYEQYF.

The chain combines TRBV4-2 with TRBJ2-3; TRBD2 matches at 9 bases. Germline CDR1 and CDR2: LGHNA and YNFKEQ. CDR3 length: 16 residues. The V and J ends lost 0 bases and 6 bases, in that order; junction bases with no gene match: 7. The DNA of the CDR3 is TGTGCCAGCAGCCAAGATCGAGCGGGGGGAATTGATACGCAGTATTTT. It translates to CASSQDRAGGIDTQYF.

In DNA form, the CDR3 reads TGTGCCAGCAGTTCGACAGGTTCTTATGGCTACACCTTC. Encoded protein: CASSSTGSYGYTF. The rearrangement links TRBV28 to TRBJ1-2, with a tentative D call TRBD1 (6 bases). V lost 4 bases and J 5 bases, leaving 11 bases between the germline ends. The CDR3 is 13 residues long. CDR1 is MDHEN, CDR2 SYDVKM, per germline.

The chain recombines TRBV5-1 with TRBJ2-5; a weak D match, TRBD2 (6 bases). The CDR3 runs 14 residues. CDR1 and CDR2 from the germline V gene are SGHRS and YFSETQ. V gave up 6 bases and J gave up 5 bases, with 17 bases separating them. CDR3 DNA: TGCGCCAGCAACCCTGGGACCGGAGGGGAGACCCAGTACTTC. Protein sequence: CASNPGTGGETQYF.

The chain employs TRBV6-5 and TRBJ2-1; TRBD2 might be the D (6 bases). CDR3 length: 15 amino acids. Germline V gene data show CDR1 as MNHEY and CDR2 as SVGAGI. The V and J ends lost 4 bases and 8 bases respectively, with 18 bases between them. The DNA for the CDR3 is TGTGCCAGCAGTTTGCGGGACCCAGGGCGGTATGAGCAGTTCTTC. It translates to CASSLRDPGRYEQFF.

The rearrangement joins TRBV19 to TRBJ1-2; 8 positions agree with TRBD1. V shed 5 bases and J 0 bases; nucleotides not matched to a gene: 11. The length of the CDR3 is 17 residues. CDR1 is LNHDA, CDR2 SQIVND, per germline (reference sequence). The CDR3 is CASSLNQPGGANYGYTF. CDR3 nucleotides: TGTGCCAGTAGTCTGAATCAACCAGGGGGCGCTAACTATGGCTACACCTTC.

V usage is TRBV29-1 and J usage is TRBJ2-3; D is unresolved. V was pared by 2 bases and J by 1 base, with 4 bases between. Germline V gene sequence: CDR1 SQVTM, CDR2 ANQGSEA. This CDR3 is built from 12 residues. The CDR3 region has the DNA TGCAGCGTTGAACAGGGCACAGATACGCAGTATTTT. It yields the protein CSVEQGTDTQYF.

This clone was seen a handful of times. The genes are TRBV4-3 and TRBJ2-5, with TRBD1 matching 7 bases. The CDR3 is made up of 16 amino acids. CDR1 is LGHNA and CDR2 is YSLEER in the germline V gene. J was trimmed by 9 bases and V by 0 bases; bases with no gene match: 13. CDR3 sequence: CASSQDTPGTAAAQYF. DNA for the CDR3: TGCGCCAGCAGCCAAGACACCCCCGGGACAGCCGCGGCCCAGTACTTC.

This sequence joins TRBV30 and TRBJ1-6, with 11 positions matching TRBD1. The CDR3 runs to 16 residues. Unmatched junction bases numbered 7, after V lost 2 bases and J lost 7 bases. CDR1 and CDR2 (germline): GTSNPN, SVGIG (reference sequence). CDR3 in DNA: TGTGCCTGGAGTCGAGGACAGGGGGCGGAAAATTCACCCCTCCACTTT. This gives the protein CAWSRGQGAENSPLHF.

V and J are TRBV4-3 and TRBJ2-3; D not certain. Looked up from germline, CDR1 is LGHNA and CDR2 is YSLEER. The CDR3 is made up of 11 amino acids. The V end was cut by 8 bases, the J end by 8 bases, with 11 bases between. CDR3 protein: CASSGLGTQYF. In nucleotides, the CDR3 is TGCGCCAGCTCAGGTCTCGGTACGCAGTATTTT.

Concerning this clone: A much larger clone lies one base from this, so it may be a read error. V is TRBV7-9 and J is TRBJ1-2; TRBD1 agrees at 8 bases. Germline V CDR1 and CDR2: SEHNR, FQNEAQ (reference sequence). The CDR3 contains 13 residues. V lost 5 bases to trimming and J lost 4 bases; unmatched junction nucleotides: 3. The CDR3 DNA is TGTGCCAGCAGCCCCACAGGGGGCTATGGCTACACCTTC. It yields the protein CASSPTGGYGYTF.

The rearrangement joins TRBV27 to TRBJ2-7, with D hard to call. With 5 bases removed from V and 2 bases from J, the gap between germline ends came to 10 bases. Per germline, CDR1 MNHEY and CDR2 SMNVEV (reference sequence). This CDR3 comprises 13 residues. In nucleotides, the CDR3 is TGTGCCAGCAGTCCCAGGTCAGCCTACGAGCAGTACTTC. Translating it yields CASSPRSAYEQYF.

The V and J genes are TRBV10-3 and TRBJ2-2, with no clear D. Germline-derived CDR1 and CDR2 are ENHRY and SYGVKD. The CDR3 runs to 12 residues. Trimming left V 8 bases short and J 6 bases short, with 10 bases between. The CDR3 nucleotides are TGTGCCATCCCGGGTGGTGCCGGGGAGCTGTTTTTT. Protein: CAIPGGAGELFF.